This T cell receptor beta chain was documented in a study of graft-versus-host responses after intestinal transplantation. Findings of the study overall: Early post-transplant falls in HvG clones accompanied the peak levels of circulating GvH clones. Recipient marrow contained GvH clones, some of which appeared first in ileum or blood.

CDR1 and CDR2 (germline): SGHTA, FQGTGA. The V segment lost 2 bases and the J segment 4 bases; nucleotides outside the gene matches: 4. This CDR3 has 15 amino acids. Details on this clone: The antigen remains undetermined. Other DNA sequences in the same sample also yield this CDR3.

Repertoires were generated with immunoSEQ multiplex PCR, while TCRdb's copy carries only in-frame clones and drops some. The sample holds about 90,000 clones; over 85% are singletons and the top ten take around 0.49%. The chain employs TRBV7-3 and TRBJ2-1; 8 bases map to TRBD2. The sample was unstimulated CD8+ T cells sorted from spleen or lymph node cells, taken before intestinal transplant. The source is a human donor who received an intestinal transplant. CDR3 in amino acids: CASSLSSGGYNEQFF. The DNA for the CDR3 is TGTGCCAGCAGCTTATCATCGGGGGGGTACAATGAGCAGTTCTTC.